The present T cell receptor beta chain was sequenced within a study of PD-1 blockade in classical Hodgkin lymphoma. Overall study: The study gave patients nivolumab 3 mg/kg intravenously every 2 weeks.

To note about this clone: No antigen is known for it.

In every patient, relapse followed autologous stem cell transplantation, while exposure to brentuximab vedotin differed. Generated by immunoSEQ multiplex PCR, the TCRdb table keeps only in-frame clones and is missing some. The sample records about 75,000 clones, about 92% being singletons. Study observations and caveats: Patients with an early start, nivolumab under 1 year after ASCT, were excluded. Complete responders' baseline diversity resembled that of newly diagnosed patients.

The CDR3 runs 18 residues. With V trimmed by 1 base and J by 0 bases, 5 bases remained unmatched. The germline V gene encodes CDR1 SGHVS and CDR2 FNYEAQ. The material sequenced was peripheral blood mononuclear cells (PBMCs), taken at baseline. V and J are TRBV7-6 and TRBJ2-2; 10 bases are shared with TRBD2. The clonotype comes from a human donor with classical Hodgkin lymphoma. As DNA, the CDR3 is TGTGCCAGCAGCTTAGTGGCTAGCGGGGGCCCGAACACCGGGGAGCTGTTTTTT. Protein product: CASSLVASGGPNTGELFF.